The entry below describes one T cell receptor beta chain. Its antigen is unidentified. The CDR3 runs to 13 residues. Germline V gives CDR1 SNHLY, CDR2 FYNNEI. The ends were cut back, 4 bases at V and 8 bases at J, with 11 bases in the middle. The data originate from a study of radiotherapy plus CTLA-4 blockade in lung cancer. Turning to the study itself: Of all patients, around 20% responded objectively and approximately 31% showed disease control. General study findings and limits: Once radiotherapy plus ipilimumab had been given, TCR clones derived from tumor expanded in blood. Alongside interferon-beta, early blood T cell clone dynamics were reportedly the best predictor of response.

Clones were read by immunoSEQ multiplex PCR, and TCRdb kept only the in-frame ones, dropping some. The sample has roughly 30,000 clones, 75% to 85% seen once. Focal radiation plus CTLA-4 blockade with ipilimumab was administered to patients who had chemo-refractory metastatic non-small-cell lung cancer. The chain combines TRBV2 with TRBJ1-4; D unclear. This clonotype was obtained from a human donor with non-small cell lung cancer that progressed on radiotherapy plus ipilimumab. The sample was peripheral blood, taken from a patient treated with radiotherapy plus ipilimumab. DNA for the CDR3: TGTGCCAGCAGTGCCGAGATGGGGGAAAAACTGTTTTTT. This translates into CASSAEMGEKLFF.